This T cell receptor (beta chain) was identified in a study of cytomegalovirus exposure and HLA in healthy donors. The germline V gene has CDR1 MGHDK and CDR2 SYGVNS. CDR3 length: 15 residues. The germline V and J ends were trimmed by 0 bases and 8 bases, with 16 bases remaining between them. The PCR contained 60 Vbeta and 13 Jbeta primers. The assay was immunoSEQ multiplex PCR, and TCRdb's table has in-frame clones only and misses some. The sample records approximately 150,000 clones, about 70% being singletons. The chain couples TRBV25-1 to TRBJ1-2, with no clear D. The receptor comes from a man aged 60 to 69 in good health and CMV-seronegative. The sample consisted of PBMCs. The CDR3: CASSEYGEGALGYTF. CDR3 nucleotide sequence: TGTGCCAGCAGTGAATACGGCGAGGGTGCTCTCGGCTACACCTTC.